These 7 T cell receptor beta chains share one sample of origin, sequenced in a study of T cells in Graves' hyperthyroidism and ophthalmopathy. RNA transcripts were the template for amplifying TCR beta CDR3 regions. RT-PCR in the first round (using the HTBI primer set) targeted the TCR CDR3. TCRdb independently ran MiXCR on the multiplex PCR reads; one entry per CDR3 protein. The table has 480,000 or so distinct CDR3 sequences, 14% seen once. Sequenced material: blood. These receptors were obtained from a woman between 18 and 29 years old with Graves' hyperthyroidism.

Only a few counts were recorded for this clonotype. This chain links TRBV13 with TRBJ1-1; tentative D call: TRBD1 (5 bases). Germline CDR1 and CDR2: PRHDT and FYEKMQ (reference sequence). The V end lost 5 bases, the J end lost 7 bases, and 17 bases lay between the germline ends. The CDR3 has 14 amino acids. CDR3 loop: CASSRAGPISEAFF. The CDR3 DNA reads as TGTGCCAGCAGCCGAGCGGGACCTATTAGTGAAGCTTTCTTT.

The chain couples TRBV9 to TRBJ1-3; the match to TRBD1 covers 7 bases. The CDR3 contains 13 residues. CDR1 and CDR2 (germline): SGDLS, YYNGEE. Trimming took 3 bases from V and 7 from J; bases not matched to a gene: 4. CDR3 sequence reads: CASSAEQGNTIYF. In DNA, the CDR3 is TGTGCCAGCAGCGCAGAACAGGGGAACACCATATATTTT.

This clonotype was seen many times. The chain employs TRBV19 and TRBJ1-1; D unclear. The V gene's germline CDR1 is LNHDA and CDR2 SQIVND (reference sequence). V shed 4 bases and J shed 1 base, with 13 bases lying between them. This CDR3 is built from 15 residues. CDR3 DNA: TGTGCCAGTAGTACCCCTCGAAGGGAGAACACTGAAGCTTTCTTT. Amino acid sequence: CASSTPRRENTEAFF.

This clonotype was detected ten times or more. The chain employs TRBV11-2 and TRBJ2-3, with D maybe TRBD2 (5 bases). Germline V lookup: CDR1 SGHAT, CDR2 FQNNGV. Between the trimmed V and J ends, which lost 3 bases and 2 bases, there was a span of 12 bases. The CDR3 runs to 15 residues. Here the CDR3 reads CASSFNTDFTDTQYF. As DNA, the CDR3 is TGTGCCAGCAGCTTTAACACGGACTTCACAGATACGCAGTATTTT.

This clonotype has just a few counts. V is TRBV27 and J is TRBJ1-5, with 7 bases that match TRBD1. Trimming removed 5 bases from V and 2 bases from J; junction bases left unmatched: 6. This CDR3 has 15 amino acids. Germline values: CDR1 MNHEY, CDR2 SMNVEV (reference sequence). The CDR3 reads CASSPGQAGNQPQHF. CDR3 nucleotides: TGTGCCAGCAGTCCCGGACAGGCGGGCAATCAGCCCCAGCATTTT.

This clonotype was observed many times. The rearrangement uses TRBV12-3 or TRBV12-4 and TRBJ2-1; D is unclear. The CDR3 runs to 12 residues. The V end lost 3 bases, the J end lost 5 bases, and 5 bases lay between the germline ends. CDR3 bases: TGTGCCAGCAGTTTTGTCCACAATGAGCAGTTCTTC. This codes for CASSFVHNEQFF.

The sample holds many counts of this clonotype. V and J are TRBV27 and TRBJ1-2; no clear D. The germline V gene has CDR1 MNHEY and CDR2 SMNVEV (reference sequence). The CDR3 consists of 13 residues. V was clipped by 3 bases and J by 8 bases, with 13 bases between them. CDR3 DNA sequence: TGTGCCAGCAGTTTGGACCTCCTGGCCGGCTACACCTTC. Protein: CASSLDLLAGYTF.